These 11 T cell receptor beta chains share one sample of origin, sequenced in a study of T cells in Graves' hyperthyroidism and ophthalmopathy. TCR beta CDR3 regions were amplified from RNA transcripts. The study used the HTBI primer set for a first-round RT-PCR of the TCR CDR3. TCRdb analysed the multiplex PCR reads with MiXCR anew, one entry per CDR3 protein. The sample contains more than 150,000 distinct CDR3 sequences, about a sixth of which appear only once. The sequencing input was blood. Receptors were obtained from a woman aged 45 to 65 with Graves' hyperthyroidism.

This chain links TRBV19 with TRBJ2-5, with D uncertain. V was pared by 10 bases and J by 2 bases, with 11 bases between. The CDR3 sequence is 12 residues long. Germline V lookup: CDR1 LNHDA, CDR2 SQIVND (reference sequence). CDR3 loop: CATSQGQETQYF. CDR3 nucleotides: TGTGCCACCTCCCAAGGTCAAGAGACCCAGTACTTC.

This clonotype came up many times. The chain carries TRBV2 and TRBJ1-6; D ambiguous. Germline V gene sequence: CDR1 SNHLY, CDR2 FYNNEI. Trimming shortened V by 5 bases and J by 4 bases, and 12 bases separated the two germline ends. CDR3 length: 15 residues. The CDR3 spells CASSPIIRYNSPLHF. For the CDR3, the DNA is TGTGCCAGCAGTCCTATTATCCGGTATAATTCACCCCTCCACTTT.

The sample holds many counts of this clonotype. This chain links TRBV2 with TRBJ1-6, with D unclear. The CDR3 is 12 residues long. The V gene's germline CDR1 is SNHLY and CDR2 FYNNEI. V was shortened by 7 bases and J by 8 bases, with 9 bases between the two germline ends. The CDR3 here is CASIKFDSPLHF. The CDR3 nucleotides read TGTGCCAGCATTAAATTCGATTCACCCCTCCACTTT.

To note about this clonotype: A much bigger clone sits one base away, suggesting this may be a read error. The chain is built from TRBV19 and TRBJ2-7; no definite D call. This CDR3 contains 13 residues. The V gene's germline CDR1 is LNHDA and CDR2 SQIVND (reference sequence). Here the CDR3 reads CASRSSPSYEQCF. The CDR3 DNA reads as TGTGCCAGTAGATCTTCCCCTTCCTACGAGCAGTGCTTC.

The table lists this clonotype with many counts. The chain uses TRBV7-2 and TRBJ1-2, with D possibly TRBD1 on 5 matching bases. Trimming removed 1 base at V and 5 bases at J, with 20 bases between. The CDR3 sequence is 17 residues long. CDR1 SGHTA and CDR2 FQGNSA come from the germline V gene. The CDR3 is CASSLVPGQRKLYGYTF. The DNA for the CDR3 is TGTGCCAGCAGCTTAGTGCCGGGGCAGAGGAAATTGTATGGCTACACCTTC.

This clonotype was counted at least ten times. The rearrangement uses TRBV13 and TRBJ1-1, with 7 bases lining up with TRBD1. The junction had 5 bases not matched to a gene; V was cut back by 1 base and J by 0 bases. The CDR3 consists of 16 residues. From germline, CDR1 is PRHDT and CDR2 FYEKMQ (reference sequence). The CDR3 reads CASSLVGDRLNTEAFF. DNA for the CDR3: TGTGCCAGCAGCTTAGTTGGGGACAGACTGAACACTGAAGCTTTCTTT.

There are many counts of this clonotype. The rearrangement links TRBV7-9 to TRBJ2-7, with D unclear. Trimming shortened V by 5 bases and J by 4 bases, and 6 bases separated the two germline ends. CDR1 and CDR2 from the germline V gene are SEHNR and FQNEAQ (reference sequence). The CDR3 totals 11 residues. The CDR3 reads CASSAAYEQYF. The CDR3 nucleotides are TGTGCCAGCAGCGCAGCGTACGAGCAGTACTTC. Supplemented by reference TRBV7-9 and TRBJ2-7, the full variable domain reads DTGVSQNPRHKITKRGQNVTFRCDPISEHNRLYWYRQTLGQGPEFLTYFQNEAQLEKSRLLSDRFSAERPKGSFSTLEIQRTEQGDSAMYLCASSAAYEQYFGPGTRLTVT.

This clonotype occurred many times. The rearrangement uses TRBV7-9 and TRBJ2-7; D unclear. This CDR3 has 15 residues. CDR1 and CDR2 (germline): SEHNR, FQNEAQ (reference sequence). Trimming stripped 6 bases from V and 2 bases from J, with 17 bases between. In DNA, the CDR3 is TGTGCCAGCAGGGACGACGGTAACCCTCCCTACGAGCAGTACTTC. This gives the protein CASRDDGNPPYEQYF.

This clonotype was seen a few times. The rearrangement uses TRBV9 and TRBJ2-5, with D tentatively TRBD1 (6 bases). Trimming cost V 0 bases and J 5 bases, with 11 bases left between them. This CDR3 has 14 amino acids. Germline CDR1 is SGDLS and CDR2 is YYNGEE. The chain's CDR3 is CASSVDVGAETQYF. The DNA of the CDR3 is TGTGCCAGCAGCGTAGATGTGGGGGCGGAGACCCAGTACTTC.

This clonotype was observed many times. The chain carries TRBV6-2 or TRBV6-3 and TRBJ1-1; D is undetermined. This CDR3 comprises 11 residues. CDR1 is MNHEY and CDR2 is SVGEGT in the germline V gene. The V gene lost 2 bases and the J gene lost 9 bases, with 7 bases spanning the gap. The CDR3, as DNA: TGTGCCAGCAGTTACGGGTGGCAAGCTTTCTTT. Its translation: CASSYGWQAFF.

This clonotype showed up many times. The chain is built from TRBV7-2 and TRBJ1-4; no reliable D call. V lost 3 bases and J lost 7, with 15 bases in between. The CDR3 extends over 15 amino acids. CDR1 is SGHTA and CDR2 is FQGNSA in the germline V gene. Written as DNA, the CDR3 is TGTGCCAGCAGCTTGAAGATGGGGAAGGGTGAAAAACTGTTTTTT. Residues: CASSLKMGKGEKLFF.